The T cell receptor (beta chain) under discussion was sequenced for a study of T-cell reconstitution after alpha-beta-depleted transplantation in children. Preparation of the TCRbeta library was carried out with unique molecular identifiers. One entry per CDR3 protein, called by TCRdb with MiXCR from the PCR reads. The repertoire consists of 260,000 or so distinct CDR3 sequences, with about 12% occurring once and the leading ten covering approximately 2.9%. This clonotype was seen repeatedly, ten times or more. V lost 5 bases to trimming and J lost 7 bases, with 15 bases between them. The germline V gene has CDR1 SGHAT and CDR2 FQDESV (reference sequence). The CDR3 loop spans 13 amino acids.

The gene calls are TRBV11-1 and TRBJ2-7, with D possibly TRBD2 on 5 matching bases. This clonotype was sampled from a human donor who donated a stem cell graft to a child with acute lymphoblastic leukemia. The sample was PBMCs from the stem cell graft donor, taken from the stem cell graft. CDR3 in DNA: TGTGCCAGCAGCAATTCGGGATCTCGGGAGCAGTACTTC. Translated, it gives CASSNSGSREQYF.